Each of the 22 T cell receptor beta chains below was sequenced from the same sample in a study of T cell responses to AZD1222 COVID-19 vaccine. Method: immunoSEQ multiplex PCR; TCRdb's copy keeps in-frame clones and lacks some. The table shows approximately 150,000 clones, with over 80% occurring only once. Sequences were derived from peripheral blood, sampled on day 0 of AZD1222 vaccination. All receptors come from an adult in good health.

J is TRBJ1-1 and V is TRBV5-8, with D possibly matching TRBD1 (6 bases). The CDR3 loop spans 16 amino acids. Germline V gives CDR1 SGHTS, CDR2 YDEGEE. V lost 0 bases to trimming and J lost 4 bases, with 16 bases between them. The DNA of the CDR3 is TGTGCCAGCAGCTTGGGCTGGGGGGGGCCAAGCACTGAAGCTTTCTTT. Translation: CASSLGWGGPSTEAFF.

The rearrangement links TRBV6-6 to TRBJ1-1; possibly TRBD1 for D (5 bases). The CDR3 contains 14 residues. The germline CDR1 and CDR2 sequences are MNHNY and SVGAGI (reference sequence). V was shortened by 4 bases and J by 10 bases, with 19 bases between the two germline ends. In nucleotides, the CDR3 is TGTGCCAGCAGTTTATCCGGGGGGGGAAGTGGAGCTTTCTTT. Its translation: CASSLSGGGSGAFF.

This clone was recorded once. The chain combines TRBV11-2 with TRBJ1-3; tentative D call: TRBD1 (6 bases). Germline lookup yields CDR1 SGHAT and CDR2 FQNNGV. Trimming took off 5 bases at V and 1 base at J, with 18 bases between the two ends. The CDR3 loop spans 17 amino acids. The CDR3 protein is CASSPRGGPESGNTIYF. CDR3 nucleotides: TGTGCCAGCAGCCCGAGGGGGGGACCGGAGTCTGGAAACACCATATATTTT. The full variable domain, rest sourced from reference TRBV11-2 and TRBJ1-3, is EAGVAQSPRYKIIEKRQSVAFWCNPISGHATLYWYQQILGQGPKLLIQFQNNGVVDDSQLPKDRFSAERLKGVDSTLKIQPAKLEDSAVYLCASSPRGGPESGNTIYFGEGSWLTVV.

The rearrangement joins TRBV3-1 (or the pseudogene TRBV3-2) to TRBJ1-6, with D tentatively TRBD1 (6 bases). Trimming removed 3 bases from V and 5 bases from J, with 11 bases in between. Germline CDR1 reads LGHDT; CDR2 reads YNNKEL (reference sequence). The CDR3 length is 15 residues. The CDR3 DNA follows: TGTGCCAGCAGCCAGACGGACAGCAATAATTCACCCCTCCACTTT. Amino acids: CASSQTDSNNSPLHF.

The chain has TRBV28 and TRBJ2-7; D not certain. The germline V and J ends were trimmed by 5 bases and 2 bases, with 16 bases remaining between them. From germline, CDR1 is MDHEN and CDR2 SYDVKM. This CDR3 spans 15 amino acids. CDR3 in DNA: TGTGCCAGCAGTACCCTTGGCGGACGTGCCTACGAGCAGTACTTC. It specifies CASSTLGGRAYEQYF.

The chain has TRBV7-6 and TRBJ2-1; 9 positions match TRBD1. This CDR3 is built from 15 residues. Germline-derived CDR1 and CDR2 are SGHVS and FNYEAQ. After removal of 0 bases from V and 8 bases from J, the junction contained 5 bases not matched to a gene. The CDR3 DNA follows: TGTGCCAGCAGCTTAGCGGGACAGGGTTTCGATGAGCAGTTCTTC. Its protein is CASSLAGQGFDEQFF.

The chain has TRBV28 and TRBJ2-7, with D tentatively TRBD2 (5 bases). The V gene's germline CDR1 is MDHEN and CDR2 SYDVKM. The CDR3 contains 13 residues. V lost 6 bases to trimming and J lost 3 bases, with 12 bases between them. Written as DNA, the CDR3 is TGTGCCAGCAGGCCTACCGGGATCTACGAGCAGTACTTC. Its translation: CASRPTGIYEQYF.

The chain employs TRBV7-9 and TRBJ2-1; 8 nucleotides match TRBD2. Per the germline V gene, CDR1 is SEHNR and CDR2 is FQNEAQ (reference sequence). The V and J ends lost 3 bases and 0 bases, in that order; junction bases with no gene match: 1. The length of the CDR3 is 15 residues. This CDR3 reads CASSLRGASYNEQFF. Written as DNA, the CDR3 is TGTGCCAGCAGCTTGCGGGGGGCCTCCTACAATGAGCAGTTCTTC.

This chain joins TRBV6-5 and TRBJ2-3, with a tentative D call TRBD2 (5 bases). This CDR3 has 13 residues. Trimming stripped 4 bases from V and 4 bases from J, with 9 bases between. Germline V lookup: CDR1 MNHEY, CDR2 SVGAGI. The CDR3 region is CASSFEGPDTQYF. CDR3 bases: TGTGCCAGCAGTTTCGAGGGTCCAGATACGCAGTATTTT.

J is TRBJ2-2 and V is TRBV6-2 or TRBV6-3; TRBD2 matches 11 bases. The length of the CDR3 is 18 residues. The trim removed 6 bases at V and 0 bases at J, leaving 9 bases unmatched. CDR1 is MNHEY, CDR2 SVGEGT, per germline. The CDR3 loop reads CASSPFNSGGANTGELFF. In DNA, the CDR3 is TGTGCCAGCAGCCCTTTCAATAGCGGGGGGGCGAACACCGGGGAGCTGTTTTTT.

This chain connects TRBV5-1 to TRBJ2-7, with D perhaps TRBD1 (5 bases). Germline V gene data show CDR1 as SGHRS and CDR2 as YFSETQ. The CDR3 spans 14 residues. With 0 bases removed from V and 9 bases from J, the gap between germline ends came to 16 bases. DNA of the CDR3: TGCGCCAGCAGCTTGGCGGACACCGGCTGGGTGCAGTACTTC. It specifies CASSLADTGWVQYF. Full variable domain (missing parts from reference TRBV5-1 and TRBJ2-7): KAGVTQTPRYLIKTRGQQVTLSCSPISGHRSVSWYQQTPGQGLQFLFEYFSETQRNKGNFPGRFSGRQFSNSRSEMNVSTLELGDSALYLCASSLADTGWVQYFGPGTRLTVT.

The chain couples TRBV28 to TRBJ2-2; 9 bases are a match to TRBD1. V shed 6 bases, J shed 5 bases, and the junction held 10 bases outside the gene matches. Germline values: CDR1 MDHEN, CDR2 SYDVKM. The CDR3 has 16 residues. The CDR3, as DNA: TGTGCCAGCAGCCACAACAGGGGGCGCGGTACCGGGGAGCTGTTTTTT. It is translated as CASSHNRGRGTGELFF.

CDR3 amino acids: CASRVGEQYF. The CDR3 DNA follows: TGTGCCAGCAGAGTAGGCGAGCAGTACTTC. V and J are TRBV27 and TRBJ2-7, with D unclear. The V and J ends lost 6 bases and 6 bases respectively, with 6 bases between them. The CDR3 length is 10 residues. Germline V CDR1 and CDR2: MNHEY, SMNVEV (reference sequence).

This chain joins TRBV6-4 and TRBJ2-3, with 7 positions matching TRBD2. Germline V gene lookup returns CDR1 MRHNA and CDR2 SNTAGT. This CDR3 is built from 14 residues. Losses at the gene ends were 5 bases for V and 2 bases for J; bases not matched to a gene: 4. The CDR3 sequence is CASSYTSVTDTQYF. The CDR3 nucleotides are TGTGCCAGCAGTTATACTAGCGTCACAGATACGCAGTATTTT.

The J gene is TRBJ1-4, the V gene TRBV29-1; 9 nucleotides align to TRBD1. V trimming: 6 bases; J trimming: 8 bases; junction bases outside the gene matches: 4. Germline CDR1 reads SQVTM; CDR2 reads ANQGSEA. CDR3 size: 12 residues. CDR3 coding DNA: TGCAGCGTCCGGACAGGGGAGGAAAAACTGTTTTTT. It specifies CSVRTGEEKLFF.

This clone was seen once. The CDR3 spells CASSENLRGGGKAFF. DNA of the CDR3: TGCGCCAGCAGTGAAAATTTGAGAGGGGGTGGAAAAGCTTTCTTT. The rearrangement joins TRBV10-1 to TRBJ1-1; possibly TRBD1 for D (6 bases). Looked up from germline, CDR1 is WNHNN and CDR2 is SYGVQD (reference sequence). Trimming removed 3 bases at V and 9 bases at J, with 20 bases between. CDR3 size: 15 residues.

The chain combines TRBV29-1 with TRBJ1-1; a possible D gene is TRBD1 (6 bases). The CDR3 spans 11 residues. V was clipped by 7 bases and J by 9 bases, with 15 bases between them. CDR1 is SQVTM, CDR2 ANQGSEA, per germline. CDR3 amino acids: CSAGQIQQAFF. CDR3 DNA: TGCAGCGCCGGACAGATCCAACAAGCTTTCTTT.

This rearrangement joins TRBV19 to TRBJ1-2; D unresolved. Trimming cost V 7 bases and J 2 bases, with 14 bases left between them. Germline lookup yields CDR1 LNHDA and CDR2 SQIVND (reference sequence). The CDR3 totals 14 residues. CDR3 DNA sequence: TGTGCCAGTATAGAAAGGCAGGACAACTATGGCTACACCTTC. Its protein product is CASIERQDNYGYTF.

The count of this clone is one. The rearrangement uses TRBV19 and TRBJ1-1; the D gene is possibly TRBD1 (6 bases). The CDR3 sequence is 15 residues long. From germline, CDR1 is LNHDA and CDR2 SQIVND (reference sequence). V lost 9 bases to trimming and J lost 3 bases, with 20 bases between them. The DNA of the CDR3 is TGTGCCAGCCTCAGTCGTGGGGGCTTTGACACTGAAGCTTTCTTT. It is translated as CASLSRGGFDTEAFF.

The V and J genes are TRBV6-5 and TRBJ1-3; D not resolved. The CDR3 contains 15 residues. CDR1 MNHEY and CDR2 SVGAGI come from the germline V gene. Between the trimmed V and J ends, which lost 6 bases and 3 bases, there was a span of 15 bases. In nucleotides, the CDR3 is TGTGCCAGCAGGGAGGACGCTGGGGATGGAAACACCATATATTTT. Amino acid sequence: CASREDAGDGNTIYF.

In nucleotides, the CDR3 is TGTGCCAGCTCCCCCGCATTAGGAACGAACACTGAAGCTTTCTTT. Translation: CASSPALGTNTEAFF. The rearrangement joins TRBV18 to TRBJ1-1; D uncertain. The CDR3 consists of 15 residues. The germline CDR1 and CDR2 sequences are KGHSH and LQKENI. Trimming removed 6 bases at V and 1 base at J, with 15 bases between.

This chain links TRBV24-1 with TRBJ2-2; TRBD1 is a possible D gene (5 bases). The CDR3 runs 18 residues. The V end lost 5 bases, the J end lost 3 bases, and 21 bases lay between the germline ends. Germline CDR1 reads KGHDR; CDR2 reads SFDVKD. This CDR3 reads CATSGPLQGRPDTGELFF. The CDR3 DNA reads TGTGCCACCAGTGGTCCCTTGCAGGGCCGGCCGGACACCGGGGAGCTGTTTTTT.